These T cell receptor beta chains were read from a single sample in a study of blood T cell repertoires in COVID-19. Produced via immunoSEQ multiplex PCR; TCRdb's table is partial and in-frame only. This sample has 380,000 or so clones, with around nine tenths found just once. Sequencing was done on a sample of peripheral blood. The receptors originated from a woman aged 60-75 years with COVID-19, enrolled during active disease. The CDR3 runs from the conserved cysteine through the conserved F or W. The D gene is left open where the match is weak. Size tells how often a clone was seen (once, few, many) or the class of an expanded clone, and some rows leave it out.

V gene	clone size	J gene	D gene	CDR3 length	CDR3 DNA	CDR3 protein
TRBV28	-	TRBJ1-2	-	12	TGTGCCTCCCACGCAGGGCGTCTCGACTACACCTTC	CASHAGRLDYTF
TRBV10-2	-	TRBJ1-4	-	16	TGCGCCAGCAGGCCGACAGGTGATAATGATAATGAAAAACTGTTTTTT	CASRPTGDNDNEKLFF
TRBV28	-	TRBJ1-4	-	13	TGTGCCAGCAGTAAACAGCAAAATGAAAAACTGTTTTTT	CASSKQQNEKLFF
TRBV6-6	-	TRBJ1-3	TRBD1	15	TGTGCCAGCAGATCCCGACAGGGGAAAGGAAACACCATATATTTT	CASRSRQGKGNTIYF
TRBV5-1	-	TRBJ2-7	TRBD1	14	TGCGCCAGCAGCTGGACAGGGGACTCCTACGAGCAGTACTTC	CASSWTGDSYEQYF
TRBV4-3	-	TRBJ2-5	-	14	TGCGCCAGCAGCCAACGGAGGAGCCAAGAGACCCAGTACTTC	CASSQRRSQETQYF
TRBV27	-	TRBJ1-4	-	14	TGTGCCAGCAGTCCAAAAGGAGCCTCTGAAAAACTGTTTTTT	CASSPKGASEKLFF
TRBV30	-	TRBJ2-7	TRBD1	17	TGTGCCTGGACCATATCGGGACAGGATACCACCCAACGAGGGCAGTACTTC	CAWTISGQDTTQRGQYF
TRBV30	few	TRBJ2-2	-	13	TGTGCCTGGAGTGTCGGGGACACCGGGGAGCTGTTTTTT	CAWSVGDTGELFF
TRBV27	-	TRBJ1-1	TRBD1	13	TGTGCCAGCAGTTGGACAGGGAACACTGAAGCTTTCTTT	CASSWTGNTEAFF
TRBV10-3	-	TRBJ1-2	TRBD1	13	TGTGCCATCAGGTCAGACAGGGTTAATGGCTACACCTTC	CAIRSDRVNGYTF
TRBV6-5	once	TRBJ1-1	-	13	TGTGCCAGCAGGGGTTCAGCTGGAGGTGAAGCTTTCTTT	CASRGSAGGEAFF
TRBV11-2	-	TRBJ2-7	TRBD2	15	TGTGCCAGCAGCCCAAGCGTTGGGGGGGGATACGAGCAGTACTTC	CASSPSVGGGYEQYF
TRBV19	-	TRBJ1-1	TRBD1	13	TGTGCCAGTAAGGACAGGTTCGACACTGAAGCTTTCTTT	CASKDRFDTEAFF
TRBV19	few	TRBJ1-3	-	13	TGTGCCAGTCAGGGAGGACCTGGAAACACCATATATTTT	CASQGGPGNTIYF
TRBV7-9	-	TRBJ2-7	TRBD1	14	TGTGCCAGCAGCTCAACAACAGGGGGGTACGAGCAGTACTTC	CASSSTTGGYEQYF
TRBV6-2/TRBV6-3	-	TRBJ1-1	-	12	TGTGCCAGCAGTCCCCATAACACTGAAGCTTTCTTT	CASSPHNTEAFF
TRBV5-1	once	TRBJ2-3	-	13	TGCGCCAGCAGCTTGGCGCCGGAGGGTACGCAGTATTTT	CASSLAPEGTQYF
TRBV2	-	TRBJ1-2	-	16	TGTGCCAGCAGTGAATCAACGGGGGGCCCCTATGATGGCTACACCTTC	CASSESTGGPYDGYTF
TRBV7-9	once	TRBJ2-7	TRBD1	12	TGTGCCAGCAGCGGACAGGTTAACGAGCAGTACTTC	CASSGQVNEQYF
TRBV4-1	-	TRBJ2-3	TRBD2	18	TGCGCCAGCAGCCAAGTTAGAGGGACTAGCGGGCCAGGTTATACGCAGTATTTT	CASSQVRGTSGPGYTQYF
TRBV5-8	-	TRBJ2-1	-	15	TGTGCCAGCAGCTCCGGACAGAGCTCCTACAATGAGCAGTTCTTC	CASSSGQSSYNEQFF
TRBV5-4	once	TRBJ1-5	-	14	TGTGCCAGCAGCTTTAAAGACAGGAGGCCCCGTACCCACTTT	CASSFKDRRPRTHF
TRBV7-2	-	TRBJ2-3	-	16	TGTGCCAGCAGCTTAGGATCTGGTCCCATACTGAATACGCAGTATTTT	CASSLGSGPILNTQYF
TRBV5-1	few	TRBJ2-3	TRBD2	15	TGCGCCAGCATCCTAGCGGGGAGTATGACAGATACGCAGTATTTT	CASILAGSMTDTQYF
TRBV10-3	few	TRBJ1-1	-	12	TGTGCCATCAGTAGAGAGGACACTGAAGCTTTCTTT	CAISREDTEAFF
TRBV11-2	-	TRBJ1-2	TRBD1	14	TGTGCCAGCAGCCCCCTCGGGACAGGGATGACGTACACCTTC	CASSPLGTGMTYTF
TRBV5-4	-	TRBJ2-5	TRBD1	15	TGTGCCAGCAGCTCGAAACCAGGGGACAGGGAGACCCAGTACTTC	CASSSKPGDRETQYF
TRBV27	-	TRBJ1-5	TRBD1	20	TGTGCCAGCAGCGAAGCTTTTGGACAGGGGTACATGTTAGCTAATCAGCCCCAGCATTTT	CASSEAFGQGYMLANQPQHF
TRBV6-2/TRBV6-3	-	TRBJ2-7	-	13	TGTGCCAGCAGCACCGGACAGACCTACGAGCAGTACTTC	CASSTGQTYEQYF
TRBV27	once	TRBJ1-2	-	16	TGTGCCAGCAGTTTATCTTTTACAGGACCTAACTATGGCTACACCTTC	CASSLSFTGPNYGYTF
TRBV9	-	TRBJ2-5	TRBD2	20	TGTGCCAGCAGCGTATGGCTCCCCTGGGGACTAGCGGGGCTCAAAGAGACCCAGTACTTC	CASSVWLPWGLAGLKETQYF
TRBV19	-	TRBJ1-6	-	17	TGTGCCAGTAGGAAGGGGATCGCGTCAGCAACATATTCACCCCTCCACTTT	CASRKGIASATYSPLHF
TRBV5-1	-	TRBJ2-2	TRBD1	12	TGCGCCGGACAGGGGGAGGCCGGGGAGCTGTTTTTT	CAGQGEAGELFF
TRBV19	-	TRBJ2-6	TRBD1	17	TGTGCCAGTAGTCCGGGTCCTCGGACAGGTGGGGCCAACGTCCTGACTTTC	CASSPGPRTGGANVLTF
TRBV7-2	-	TRBJ2-1	-	13	TGTGCCAGCAGCTCGAGCCTTATGAATGAGCAGTTCTTC	CASSSSLMNEQFF
TRBV11-2	-	TRBJ2-7	TRBD2	15	TGTGCCAGCAGCTCCCCCCAGGGACTAGCCTACGAGCAGTACTTC	CASSSPQGLAYEQYF
TRBV18	few	TRBJ1-1	TRBD1	19	TGTGCCAGCTCATCCCCGACCGGGACAGGGTGGTTCGGCGTCACTGAAGCTTTCTTT	CASSSPTGTGWFGVTEAFF
TRBV10-2	once	TRBJ2-5	TRBD2	16	TGCGCCAGCAGTGACGGGCCCGGGGGGAACCAAGAGACCCAGTACTTC	CASSDGPGGNQETQYF
TRBV6-5	-	TRBJ2-2	-	15	TGTGCCAGCAGTTCTAACTCCGGGGTCCTTTTTATCCAGTTTTTT	CASSSNSGVLFIQFF
TRBV19	-	TRBJ2-7	-	14	TGTGCCAGCAGGGACGGAGGGTCTGCCTACGAGCAGTACTTC	CASRDGGSAYEQYF
TRBV7-9	-	TRBJ1-2	-	13	TGTGCCAGCAGCTTAGAGGGAGGGAAGGGCTACACCTTC	CASSLEGGKGYTF
TRBV6-5	-	TRBJ1-1	-	14	TGTGCCAGCAGATACCTCGGCCCGGAGTCTGAAGCTTTCTTT	CASRYLGPESEAFF
TRBV29-1	-	TRBJ2-7	TRBD1	11	TGCAGCGTTGGACAGGGGGCCGAGCAGTACTTC	CSVGQGAEQYF
TRBV5-1	-	TRBJ2-6	-	15	TGCGCCAGCAGCCCGGAGGCTCGTCGGGCCAACGTCCTGACTTTC	CASSPEARRANVLTF
TRBV11-2	-	TRBJ1-2	-	13	TGTGCCAGCAGCTTAGACAGGGGACGGGGCTACACCTTC	CASSLDRGRGYTF
TRBV9	-	TRBJ1-2	-	14	TGTGCCAGCAGCGCATTCGGGGTTAACTATGGCTACACCTTC	CASSAFGVNYGYTF
TRBV7-6	-	TRBJ2-3	-	14	TGTGCCAGCAGCTTACTCAGGGGACGAGATACGCAGTATTTT	CASSLLRGRDTQYF
TRBV5-1	-	TRBJ1-1	-	17	TGCGCCAGCAGCCCCGGGCCAAGGGCGGGCATGAACACTGAAGCTTTCTTT	CASSPGPRAGMNTEAFF
TRBV18	-	TRBJ1-2	TRBD1	14	TGTGCCAGCTCACCAAGACAGGGATCCTATGGCTACACCTTC	CASSPRQGSYGYTF
TRBV7-9	-	TRBJ2-3	-	14	TGTGCCAGCAGCTTAGCTAGTCTTCAAGATACGCAGTATTTT	CASSLASLQDTQYF
TRBV9	-	TRBJ2-5	TRBD2	15	TGTGCCAGCAGCCCGGGACTAGTGATGGGGGAGACCCAGTACTTC	CASSPGLVMGETQYF
TRBV6-5	-	TRBJ1-2	TRBD1	15	TGTGCCAGCAGTTACAGGGGGACAGGGGCGGGTGGCTACACCTTC	CASSYRGTGAGGYTF